The 13 T cell receptor beta chains below were found in one sample sequenced in a study of cytotoxic CD8 clonotypes in ibrutinib-treated CLL. Only in-frame clones appear in the TCRdb table, and some are missing; sequencing was by immunoSEQ multiplex PCR. The table records tens of thousands of clones, 55% to 75% of them present only once. The starting material was PBMCs, obtained after 12 months of ibrutinib treatment. All receptors come from a human donor with chronic lymphocytic leukemia.

The rearrangement links TRBV6-4 to TRBJ1-2, with D perhaps matching TRBD1 (6 bases). Germline V lookup: CDR1 MRHNA, CDR2 SNTAGT. This CDR3 is built from 14 residues. V was clipped by 6 bases and J by 8 bases, with 19 bases between them. The CDR3, as DNA: TGTGCCAGCAGAAGGGGAGAGGGGGTTGGCGGCTACACCTTC. Translation gives CASRRGEGVGGYTF.

V is TRBV11-3 and J is TRBJ2-1, with 10 nucleotides matching TRBD2. The CDR3 is made up of 16 amino acids. The germline CDR1 and CDR2 sequences are SGHNT and YENEEA. The junction had 4 bases not matched to a gene; V was cut back by 1 base and J by 4 bases. The CDR3: CASSLGGLARYNEQFF. In nucleotides, the CDR3 is TGTGCCAGCAGCTTAGGGGGACTAGCGAGATACAATGAGCAGTTCTTC.

This clone was picked up one time. The gene calls are TRBV5-1 and TRBJ2-3; D may be TRBD1 or TRBD2 (5 bases each). Germline CDR1 and CDR2: SGHRS and YFSETQ. The CDR3 runs 15 residues. Deletions cut 1 base from V and 2 bases from J, with 11 bases between. The CDR3 DNA sequence: TGCGCCAGCAGCTTGAGAGGGGTCGACACAGATACGCAGTATTTT. Protein sequence: CASSLRGVDTDTQYF.

The rearrangement links TRBV2 to TRBJ2-3, with D possibly being TRBD1 (6 bases). With 7 bases removed from V and 0 bases from J, the gap between germline ends came to 20 bases. The germline gives CDR1 SNHLY, CDR2 FYNNEI. The CDR3 has 17 amino acids. As DNA, the CDR3 is TGTGCCAGCAAAGCCGGGACACTCGTCCTTAGCACAGATACGCAGTATTTT. Translating gives CASKAGTLVLSTDTQYF.

This clone came up once. This chain connects TRBV29-1 to TRBJ2-7; possibly TRBD1 for D (8 bases). The CDR3 is 16 amino acids. The V end was cut by 0 bases, the J end by 2 bases, with 17 bases between. Germline V gene sequence: CDR1 SQVTM, CDR2 ANQGSEA. This CDR3 is CSVEDRGQGGPYEQYF. CDR3 nucleotide sequence: TGCAGCGTTGAAGATCGAGGACAGGGAGGGCCCTACGAGCAGTACTTC.

The chain joins TRBV4-1 to TRBJ2-2; TRBD2 matches 7 bases. With 0 bases clipped from V and 2 bases from J, the junction kept 9 bases outside the gene matches. CDR3 length: 18 amino acids. Germline loops: CDR1 MGHRA, CDR2 YSYEKL. The CDR3: CASSQEFLAVINTGELFF. The DNA for the CDR3 is TGCGCCAGCAGCCAAGAGTTTCTAGCGGTTATAAACACCGGGGAGCTGTTTTTT.

The V call is TRBV7-2, the J call TRBJ2-3; maybe TRBD2 (6 bases). Per germline, CDR1 SGHTA and CDR2 FQGNSA. V lost 8 bases and J lost 0, with 15 bases in between. The CDR3 extends over 15 amino acids. The CDR3 DNA reads as TGTGCCAGCGTCCCCTGGGCGGGGAGCACAGATACGCAGTATTTT. Its protein product is CASVPWAGSTDTQYF.

The chain combines TRBV25-1 with TRBJ1-2; 9 bases agree with TRBD1. This CDR3 has 12 amino acids. Germline V gene sequence: CDR1 MGHDK, CDR2 SYGVNS. V was pared by 6 bases and J by 8 bases, with 4 bases of the junction left unmatched. Here the CDR3 DNA reads TGTGCCAGCAGAACGACAGGGGGAGGCTACACCTTC. It specifies CASRTTGGGYTF.

The V gene is TRBV2, the J gene TRBJ1-2, with TRBD1 identical over 7 bases. Germline CDR1 is SNHLY and CDR2 is FYNNEI. V trimming: 8 bases; J trimming: 4 bases; junction bases outside the gene matches: 10. CDR3 length: 14 amino acids. The CDR3 DNA reads as TGTGCCAGCTCCCTCAAGGGACAGATCTATGGCTACACCTTC. This sequence encodes CASSLKGQIYGYTF.

This clone appeared a single time. The V gene is TRBV10-3, the J gene TRBJ2-3; D remains unclear. CDR3 length: 13 residues. The V gene lost 6 bases and the J gene lost 1 base, with 8 bases spanning the gap. From germline, CDR1 is ENHRY and CDR2 SYGVKD. The CDR3 DNA is TGTGCCATCAGGGCAGGCGGCACAGATACGCAGTATTTT. Translated: CAIRAGGTDTQYF.

The V and J genes are TRBV7-2 and TRBJ2-7, with D tentatively TRBD1 (6 bases). The germline V gene encodes CDR1 SGHTA and CDR2 FQGNSA. Trimming removed 4 bases at V and 5 bases at J, with 15 bases between. The CDR3 loop spans 14 amino acids. In DNA, the CDR3 is TGTGCCAGCAGCTCGACAGGCAACTGGGACGAGCAGTACTTC. This codes for CASSSTGNWDEQYF.

The J gene is TRBJ2-5, the V gene TRBV28, with D perhaps being TRBD1 or TRBD2 (6 bases each). V was shortened by 6 bases and J by 5 bases, with 16 bases between the two germline ends. The CDR3 consists of 14 residues. Looked up from germline, CDR1 is MDHEN and CDR2 is SYDVKM. The CDR3 sequence: CASSRRGGEETQYF. Here the CDR3 DNA reads TGTGCCAGCAGCCGCAGGGGAGGCGAGGAGACCCAGTACTTC.

V and J are TRBV6-5 and TRBJ2-7; possibly TRBD1 or TRBD2 for D (7 bases each). V was pared by 2 bases and J by 2 bases, with 16 bases between. CDR3 length equals 16 residues. Per germline, CDR1 MNHEY and CDR2 SVGAGI. CDR3 in amino acids: CASSYHDREGTYEQYF. In nucleotides, the CDR3 is TGTGCCAGCAGTTACCACGACAGGGAGGGTACCTACGAGCAGTACTTC.